Listed below are T cell receptor beta chains from one sample, sequenced in a study of monozygotic twins with inflammatory bowel disease. For each CDR3 protein, TCRdb gives one entry from its re-call of the 5' RACE reads, without DNA. The sample data list nearly 450,000 distinct CDR3 sequences. Specimen: blood. These receptors were obtained from a human donor with ulcerative colitis or Crohn's disease, or a healthy co-twin of an affected twin (not recorded which). The CDR3 runs from the conserved cysteine through the conserved F or W.

TRBJ2-1	TRBV5-1	CASSLPGTGSNEQFF
TRBJ2-5	TRBV20-1	CSARVGTSGRKETQYF
TRBJ1-1	TRBV7-8	CASSFPWGKEGNTEAFF
TRBJ1-1	TRBV6-6	CASRTGTGLTEAFF
TRBJ1-2	TRBV19	CASSRQGNAAGYTF
TRBJ2-5	TRBV7-2	CASSFGFGETQYF
TRBJ2-2	TRBV5-1	CASSEGRVPATGELFF
TRBJ2-2	TRBV28	CASSYPSGRNTGELFF
TRBJ2-2	TRBV28	CASSLGTSVPGELFF
TRBJ2-3	TRBV29-1	CSVEPSGADTQYF
TRBJ2-5	TRBV6-1	CASSVGSGVETQYF
TRBJ2-7	TRBV5-1	CASSPRYDDRGAEQYF
TRBJ1-4	TRBV4-2	CASSQDKAGLNEKLFF
TRBJ2-2	TRBV10-3	CAIPAGLAANTGELFF
TRBJ2-1	TRBV15	CATSSRRSDEQFF
TRBJ1-1	TRBV12-3/TRBV12-4	CASASNGLLSFF
TRBJ2-3	TRBV5-1	CASSLNFLGDSDTQYF
TRBJ1-5	TRBV6-5	CASGQRVNQPQHF
TRBJ2-1	TRBV6-1	CASSEGNYNEQFF
TRBJ2-1	TRBV21-1	CASSTYGTLSLWNEQFF
TRBJ1-5	TRBV18	CASSFSLAGQPQHF
TRBJ1-5	TRBV6-6	CASIRAYNQPQHF
TRBJ2-1	TRBV7-9	CASSHPRTADNEQFF
TRBJ1-2	TRBV25-1	CASTQESYGYTF
TRBJ2-1	TRBV14	CASSQVDLNEQFF
TRBJ1-5	TRBV19	CASSIENSNQPQHF
TRBJ2-5	TRBV15	CATSKGGAETQYF
TRBJ2-2	TRBV20-1	CSAAGVRAGELFF
TRBJ1-2	TRBV28	CASSYGQGRPSYTF
TRBJ1-5	TRBV20-1	CSASRTGRSNQPQHF
TRBJ1-5	TRBV20-1	CSASEGMGNQPQHF
TRBJ2-1	TRBV4-3	CASSHRSVSSYNEQFF
TRBJ1-5	TRBV7-9	CASSFGGGVGNNQPQHF
TRBJ2-2	TRBV18	CASSPRTRNVRTGELFF
TRBJ1-4	TRBV5-4	CASSSTGKSATNEKLFF
TRBJ1-5	TRBV7-2	CASSLVPGPSVQPQHF
TRBJ1-6	TRBV20-1	CSARTQGASYNSPLHF
TRBJ2-7	TRBV3-1	CASSQGVGAHYEQYF
TRBJ1-2	TRBV6-5	CASSYSNPGQGSYGYTF
TRBJ1-2	TRBV3-1	CASSPGTLAGYTF
TRBJ2-1	TRBV15	CATSREPSSGGANEQFF